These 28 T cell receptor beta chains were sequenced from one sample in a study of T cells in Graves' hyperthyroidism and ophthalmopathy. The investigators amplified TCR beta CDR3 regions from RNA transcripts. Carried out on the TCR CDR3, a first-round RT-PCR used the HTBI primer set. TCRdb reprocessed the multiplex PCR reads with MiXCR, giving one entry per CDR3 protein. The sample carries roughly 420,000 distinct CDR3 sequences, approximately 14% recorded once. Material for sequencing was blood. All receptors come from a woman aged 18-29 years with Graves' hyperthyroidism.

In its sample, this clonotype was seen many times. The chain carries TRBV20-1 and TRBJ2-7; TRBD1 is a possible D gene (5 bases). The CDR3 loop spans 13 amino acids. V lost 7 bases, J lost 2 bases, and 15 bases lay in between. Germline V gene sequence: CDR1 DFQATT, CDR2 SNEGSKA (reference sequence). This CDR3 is CSGLGQGPYEQYF. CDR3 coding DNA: TGCAGTGGCCTCGGCCAGGGTCCCTACGAGCAGTACTTC.

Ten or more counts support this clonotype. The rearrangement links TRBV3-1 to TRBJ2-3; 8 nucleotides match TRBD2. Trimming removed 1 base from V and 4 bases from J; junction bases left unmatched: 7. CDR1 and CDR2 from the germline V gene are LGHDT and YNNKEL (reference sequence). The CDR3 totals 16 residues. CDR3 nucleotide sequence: TGTGCCAGCAGCCAAGTGTCGGGAGGGCAGCCAGATACGCAGTATTTT. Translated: CASSQVSGGQPDTQYF.

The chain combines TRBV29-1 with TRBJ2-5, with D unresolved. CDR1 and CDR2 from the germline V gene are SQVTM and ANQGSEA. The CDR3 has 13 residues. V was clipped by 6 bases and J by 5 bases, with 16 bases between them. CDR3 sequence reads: CSVNGWVGETQYF. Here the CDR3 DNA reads TGCAGCGTGAACGGGTGGGTCGGGGAGACCCAGTACTTC. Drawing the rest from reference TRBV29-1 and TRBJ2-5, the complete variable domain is SAVISQKPSRDICQRGTSLTIQCQVDSQVTMMFWYRQQPGQSLTLIATANQGSEATYESGFVIDKFPISRPNLTFSTLTVSNMSPEDSSIYLCSVNGWVGETQYFGPGTRLLVL.

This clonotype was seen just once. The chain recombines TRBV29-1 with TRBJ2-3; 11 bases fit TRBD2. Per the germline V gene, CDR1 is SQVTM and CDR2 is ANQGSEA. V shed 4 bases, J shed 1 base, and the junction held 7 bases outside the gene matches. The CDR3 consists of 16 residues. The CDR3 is CSVGGSSGGRTDTQYF. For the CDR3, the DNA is TGCAGCGTTGGAGGATCTAGCGGGGGGCGCACAGATACGCAGTATTTT.

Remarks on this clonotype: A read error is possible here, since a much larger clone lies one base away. The CDR3: CASSAAGDTQYF. The CDR3 region has the DNA TGTGCCAGCAGCGCCGCGGGAGATACGCAGTATTTT. The chain employs TRBV9 and TRBJ2-3, with a weak D call TRBD2 (5 bases). Germline lookup yields CDR1 SGDLS and CDR2 YYNGEE. The CDR3 is 12 amino acids. The ends were cut back, 3 bases at V and 5 bases at J, with 7 bases in the middle.

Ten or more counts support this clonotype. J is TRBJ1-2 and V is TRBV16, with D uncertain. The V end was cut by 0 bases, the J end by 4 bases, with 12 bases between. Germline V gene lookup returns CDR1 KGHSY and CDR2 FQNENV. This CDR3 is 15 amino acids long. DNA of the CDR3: TGTGCCAGCAGCCAATCCTGGGAAGCGGGCTATGGCTACACCTTC. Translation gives CASSQSWEAGYGYTF.

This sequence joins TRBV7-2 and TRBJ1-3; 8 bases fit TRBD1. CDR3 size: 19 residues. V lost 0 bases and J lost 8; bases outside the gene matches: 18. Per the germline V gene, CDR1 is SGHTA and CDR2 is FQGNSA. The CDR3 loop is CASSLAVAGGIPFDHTIYF. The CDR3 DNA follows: TGTGCCAGCAGCTTAGCAGTAGCAGGGGGCATCCCTTTTGATCACACCATATATTTT.

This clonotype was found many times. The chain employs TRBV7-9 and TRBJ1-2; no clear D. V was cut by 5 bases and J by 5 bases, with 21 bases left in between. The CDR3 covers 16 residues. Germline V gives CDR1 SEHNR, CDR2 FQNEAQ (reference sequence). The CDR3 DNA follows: TGTGCCAGCAGCCCATTACCATCAGGAGGAACGTATGGCTACACCTTC. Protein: CASSPLPSGGTYGYTF.

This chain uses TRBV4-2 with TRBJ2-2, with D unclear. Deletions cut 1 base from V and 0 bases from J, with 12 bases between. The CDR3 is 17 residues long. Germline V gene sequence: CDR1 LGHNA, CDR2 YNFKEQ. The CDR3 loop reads CASSQVTAQTNTGELFF. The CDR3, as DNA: TGTGCCAGCAGCCAAGTTACTGCGCAGACGAACACCGGGGAGCTGTTTTTT.

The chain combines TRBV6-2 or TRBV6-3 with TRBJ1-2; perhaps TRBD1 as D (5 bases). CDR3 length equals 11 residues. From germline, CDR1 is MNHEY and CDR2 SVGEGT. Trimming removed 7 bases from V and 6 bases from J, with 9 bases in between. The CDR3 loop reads CASTPGDGYTF. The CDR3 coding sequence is TGTGCCAGCACCCCGGGGGATGGCTACACCTTC.

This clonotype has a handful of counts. Here the CDR3 DNA reads TGCGCCAGCAGCGCGACAGAGGACACGCCCCAGCATTTT. Amino acid sequence: CASSATEDTPQHF. The rearrangement uses TRBV10-2 and TRBJ1-5; a weak D match, TRBD1 (5 bases). Trimming shortened V by 6 bases and J by 9 bases, and 15 bases separated the two germline ends. The length of the CDR3 is 13 residues. Germline V gives CDR1 WSHSY, CDR2 SAAADI.

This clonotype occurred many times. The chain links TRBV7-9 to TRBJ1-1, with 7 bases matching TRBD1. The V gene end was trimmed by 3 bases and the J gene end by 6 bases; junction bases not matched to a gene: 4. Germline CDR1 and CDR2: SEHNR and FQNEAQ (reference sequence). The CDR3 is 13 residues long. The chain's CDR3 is CASSLTGMSEAFF. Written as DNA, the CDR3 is TGTGCCAGCAGCTTGACAGGGATGTCTGAAGCTTTCTTT.

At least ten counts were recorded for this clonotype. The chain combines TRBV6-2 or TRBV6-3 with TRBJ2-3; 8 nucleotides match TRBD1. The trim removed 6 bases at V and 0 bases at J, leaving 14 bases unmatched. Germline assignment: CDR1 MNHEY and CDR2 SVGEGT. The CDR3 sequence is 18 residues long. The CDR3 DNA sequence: TGTGCCAGCAGATACAGGGTCGACAGGGGTTCCAGCACAGATACGCAGTATTTT. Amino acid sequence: CASRYRVDRGSSTDTQYF.

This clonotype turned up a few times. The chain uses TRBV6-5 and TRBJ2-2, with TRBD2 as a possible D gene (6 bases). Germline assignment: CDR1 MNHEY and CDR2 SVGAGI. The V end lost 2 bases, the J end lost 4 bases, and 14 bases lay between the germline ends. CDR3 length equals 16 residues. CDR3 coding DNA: TGTGCCAGCAGTTACGGACCTGGAGGGAGCACCGGGGAGCTGTTTTTT. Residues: CASSYGPGGSTGELFF.

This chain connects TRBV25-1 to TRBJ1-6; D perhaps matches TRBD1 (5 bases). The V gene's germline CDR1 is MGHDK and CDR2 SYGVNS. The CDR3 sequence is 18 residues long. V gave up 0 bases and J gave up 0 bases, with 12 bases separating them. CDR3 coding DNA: TGTGCCAGCAGTGAATACCCGGCAGGGAGCTCCTATAATTCACCCCTCCACTTT. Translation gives CASSEYPAGSSYNSPLHF.

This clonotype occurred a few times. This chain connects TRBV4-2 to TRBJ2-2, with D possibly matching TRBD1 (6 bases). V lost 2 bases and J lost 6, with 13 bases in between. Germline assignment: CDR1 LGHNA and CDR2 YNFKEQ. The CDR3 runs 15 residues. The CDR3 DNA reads TGTGCCAGCAGCCAACCCACGACAGGACCCGGGGAGCTGTTTTTT. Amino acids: CASSQPTTGPGELFF.

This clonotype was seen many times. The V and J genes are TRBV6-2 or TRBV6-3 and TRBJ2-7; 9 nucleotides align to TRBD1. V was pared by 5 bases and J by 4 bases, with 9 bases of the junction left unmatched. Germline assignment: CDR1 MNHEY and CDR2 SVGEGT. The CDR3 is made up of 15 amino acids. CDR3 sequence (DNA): TGTGCCAGCAGTCTTCAGACAGGGGGGCTGTACGAGCAGTACTTC. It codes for CASSLQTGGLYEQYF.

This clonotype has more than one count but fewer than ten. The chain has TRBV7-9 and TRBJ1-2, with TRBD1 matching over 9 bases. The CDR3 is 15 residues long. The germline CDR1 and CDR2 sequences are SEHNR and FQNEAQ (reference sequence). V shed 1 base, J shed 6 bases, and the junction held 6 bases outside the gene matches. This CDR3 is CASSLGGQGSDGYTF. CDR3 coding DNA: TGTGCCAGCAGCTTAGGAGGACAGGGGAGTGATGGCTACACCTTC.

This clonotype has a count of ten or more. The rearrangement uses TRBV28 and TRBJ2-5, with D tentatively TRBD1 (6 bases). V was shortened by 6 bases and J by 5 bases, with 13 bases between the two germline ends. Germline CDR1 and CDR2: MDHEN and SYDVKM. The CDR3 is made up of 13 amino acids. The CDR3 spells CASSQTGWETQYF. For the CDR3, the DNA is TGTGCCAGCAGCCAAACAGGGTGGGAGACCCAGTACTTC.

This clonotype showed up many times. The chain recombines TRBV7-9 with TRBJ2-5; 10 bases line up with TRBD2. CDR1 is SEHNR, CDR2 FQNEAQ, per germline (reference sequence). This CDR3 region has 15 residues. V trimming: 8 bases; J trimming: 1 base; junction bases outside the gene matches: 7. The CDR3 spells CASSFRLAGQETQYF. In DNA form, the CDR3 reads TGTGCCAGCTCTTTCAGACTAGCGGGCCAAGAGACCCAGTACTTC.

CDR3 residues: CASSTRTADSPLHF. The CDR3 nucleotides read TGTGCCAGTAGTACCCGGACGGCGGATTCACCCCTCCACTTT. This chain uses TRBV19 with TRBJ1-6; D ambiguous. Trimming stripped 4 bases from V and 8 bases from J, with 12 bases between. CDR1 is LNHDA and CDR2 is SQIVND in the germline V gene (reference sequence). The CDR3 has 14 amino acids.

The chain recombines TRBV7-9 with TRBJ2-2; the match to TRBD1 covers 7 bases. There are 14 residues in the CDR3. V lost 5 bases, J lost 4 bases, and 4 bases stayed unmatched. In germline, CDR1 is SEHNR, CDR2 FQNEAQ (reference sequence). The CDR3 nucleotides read TGTGCCAGCAGCGCCGGACAGGTCACCGGGGAGCTGTTTTTT. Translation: CASSAGQVTGELFF. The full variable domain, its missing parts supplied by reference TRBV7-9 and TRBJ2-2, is DTGVSQNPRHKITKRGQNVTFRCDPISEHNRLYWYRQTLGQGPEFLTYFQNEAQLEKSRLLSDRFSAERPKGSFSTLEIQRTEQGDSAMYLCASSAGQVTGELFFGEGSRLTVL.

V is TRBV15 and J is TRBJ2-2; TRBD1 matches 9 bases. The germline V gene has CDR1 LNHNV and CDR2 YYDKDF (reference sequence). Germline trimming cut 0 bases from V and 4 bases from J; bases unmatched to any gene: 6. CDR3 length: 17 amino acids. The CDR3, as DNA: TGTGCCACCAGCAGAGATCTTAGGGACAGGGCCACCGGGGAGCTGTTTTTT. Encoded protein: CATSRDLRDRATGELFF.

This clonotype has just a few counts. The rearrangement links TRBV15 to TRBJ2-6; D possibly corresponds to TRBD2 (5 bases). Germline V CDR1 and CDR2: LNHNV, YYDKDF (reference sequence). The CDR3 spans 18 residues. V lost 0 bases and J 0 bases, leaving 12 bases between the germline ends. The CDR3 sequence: CATSRDPPGSSGANVLTF. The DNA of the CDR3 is TGTGCCACCAGCAGAGACCCCCCGGGAAGCTCTGGGGCCAACGTCCTGACTTTC.

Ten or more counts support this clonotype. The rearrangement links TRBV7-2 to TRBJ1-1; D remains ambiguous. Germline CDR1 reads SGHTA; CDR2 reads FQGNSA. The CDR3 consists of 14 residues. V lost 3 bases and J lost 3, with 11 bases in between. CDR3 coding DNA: TGTGCCAGCAGCTTGACCCTAGGAGACACTGAAGCTTTCTTT. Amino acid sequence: CASSLTLGDTEAFF.

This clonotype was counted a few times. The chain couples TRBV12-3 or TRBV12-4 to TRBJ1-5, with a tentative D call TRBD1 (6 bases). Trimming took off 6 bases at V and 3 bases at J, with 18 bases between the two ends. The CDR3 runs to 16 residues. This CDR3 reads CASSQAGDLSNQPQHF. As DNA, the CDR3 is TGTGCCAGCAGCCAGGCAGGGGACCTTTCCAATCAGCCCCAGCATTTT.

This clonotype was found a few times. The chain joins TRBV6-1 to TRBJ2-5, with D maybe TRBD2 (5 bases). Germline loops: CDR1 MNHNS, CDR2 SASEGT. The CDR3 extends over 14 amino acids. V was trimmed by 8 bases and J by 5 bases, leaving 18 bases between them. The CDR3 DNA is TGTGCCAGCTCCCGGCGGAGGTCCCGGGAGACCCAGTACTTC. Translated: CASSRRRSRETQYF.

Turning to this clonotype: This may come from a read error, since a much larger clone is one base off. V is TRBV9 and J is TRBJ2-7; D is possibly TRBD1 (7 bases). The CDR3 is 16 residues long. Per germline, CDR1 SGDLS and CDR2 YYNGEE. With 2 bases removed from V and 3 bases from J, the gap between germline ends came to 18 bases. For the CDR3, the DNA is TGTGCCAGCAGCGTTAGGAGGGGGCGGGAAGACTACGAGCAGTACTTC. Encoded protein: CASSVRRGREDYEQYF. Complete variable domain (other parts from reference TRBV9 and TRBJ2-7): DSGVTQTPKHLITATGQRVTLRCSPRSGDLSVYWYQQSLDQGLQFLIQYYNGEERAKGNILERFSAQQFPDLHSELNLSSLELGDSALYFCASSVRRGREDYEQYFGPGTRLTVT.